The T cell receptor (beta chain) described here comes from a study of blood T cell repertoires in COVID-19. The CDR3 runs 17 residues. The J segment lost 2 bases and the V segment lost 1 base, leaving 6 bases of the junction unmatched. Germline lookup yields CDR1 SGHVS and CDR2 FQNEAQ. Sequencing was performed with immunoSEQ multiplex PCR; in TCRdb, only in-frame clones are kept and a portion is missing. The sample holds about 390,000 clones, about 83% seen once. The chain carries TRBV7-8 and TRBJ1-5, with 9 nucleotides matching TRBD1. Sequencing input: PBMCs or T cells enriched from blood (not recorded which). This TCR came from a woman aged 45-60 years who had recovered from COVID-19. CDR3 nucleotides: TGTGCCAGCAGCTTAGTAGTGACAGGGGGTGGCAATCAGCCCCAGCATTTT. Translation gives CASSLVVTGGGNQPQHF.